The sequence of this T cell receptor beta chain was determined in a study of monozygotic twins with inflammatory bowel disease. Looked up from germline, CDR1 is SGHAT and CDR2 is FQDESV (reference sequence). This CDR3 is built from 18 residues. Eight separate reactions per sample served to make cDNA. The template-switching step introduced UMIs that carried a 6-nucleotide sample barcode. With about 17 and 10 cycles respectively, two nested PCRs were carried out on TCRalpha and TCRbeta cDNA. TCRdb re-analyzed the 5' RACE reads; it lists each CDR3 protein once, without DNA. Found here are under 45,000 distinct CDR3 sequences; the top ten clones hold 4% to 6.5%. Concerning this clonotype itself: Its cognate antigen is unknown.

Study-wide results and limits: Individual T cell subtypes were not distinguishable.

The source is a human donor with ulcerative colitis or Crohn's disease, or a healthy co-twin of an affected twin (not recorded which). The chain combines TRBV11-1 with TRBJ2-3; absent DNA, TCRdb's TRBD1 call cannot be checked. Sequences were obtained from blood. CDR3 amino acids: CASSFRSGGVSSTDTQYF.